This T cell receptor beta chain was documented in a study of T-cell memory formation after mild COVID-19. Germline-derived CDR1 and CDR2 are SNHLY and FYNNEI. The CDR3 covers 12 residues. Trimming removed 6 bases at V and 6 bases at J, with 12 bases between. TCRdb passed the 5' RACE reads through MiXCR, listing each CDR3 protein once. This sample has 560,000 or so distinct CDR3 sequences, with approximately 15% found just once. The sequencing input was PBMCs or a T cell subset sorted from them (not recorded which). The receptor was derived from an adult woman who had mild COVID-19 (a few samples of this study predate the infection). Cell type and time point are not known. The gene calls are TRBV2 and TRBJ2-7, with D unclear. The CDR3 protein is CASSQVVAEQYF. The CDR3 nucleotides are TGTGCCAGCAGCCAAGTGGTAGCCGAGCAGTACTTC. The whole variable domain, remainder taken from reference TRBV2 and TRBJ2-7, is EPEVTQTPSHQVTQMGQEVILRCVPISNHLYFYWYRQILGQKVEFLVSFYNNEISEKSEIFDDQFSVERPDGSNFTLKIRSTKLEDSAMYFCASSQVVAEQYFGPGTRLTVT.